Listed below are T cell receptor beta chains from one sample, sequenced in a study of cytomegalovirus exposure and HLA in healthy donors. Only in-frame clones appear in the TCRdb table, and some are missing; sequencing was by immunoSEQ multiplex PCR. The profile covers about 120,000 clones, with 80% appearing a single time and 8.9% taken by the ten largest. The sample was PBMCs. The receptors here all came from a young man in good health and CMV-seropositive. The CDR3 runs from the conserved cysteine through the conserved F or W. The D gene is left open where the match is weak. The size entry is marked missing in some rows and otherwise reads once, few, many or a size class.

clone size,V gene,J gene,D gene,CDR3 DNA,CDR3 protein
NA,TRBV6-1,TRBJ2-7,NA,TGTGCCAGCAGTGAAGCGTACTACGAGCAGTACTTC,CASSEAYYEQYF
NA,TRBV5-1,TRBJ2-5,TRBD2,TGCGCCAGCAGCTTGGTTTCCCGGACTAGCGGGGGGGCTCGGGAGACCCAGTACTTC,CASSLVSRTSGGARETQYF
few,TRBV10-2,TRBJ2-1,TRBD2,TGCGCCAGCAAGGAGACTAGCGGGCATTACAATGAGCAGTTCTTC,CASKETSGHYNEQFF
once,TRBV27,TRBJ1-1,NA,TGTGCCAGCAGTAGCAACAGGGAATCCACTGAAGCTTTCTTT,CASSSNRESTEAFF
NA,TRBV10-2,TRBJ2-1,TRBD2,TGCGCCAGCAGTGAGACGCCTAGCGGGGGCAACAATGAGCAGTTCTTC,CASSETPSGGNNEQFF
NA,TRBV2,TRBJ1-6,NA,TGTGCCAGCAGTGGGCCAGGGGTTTTCAATAATTCACCCCTCCACTTT,CASSGPGVFNNSPLHF
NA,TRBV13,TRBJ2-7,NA,TGTGCCAGCAGCTTGCCAGGGACCTACGAGCAGTACTTC,CASSLPGTYEQYF
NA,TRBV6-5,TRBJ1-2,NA,TGTGCCAGCCGGGGAGGGCGGATTATTAACTATGGCTACACCTTC,CASRGGRIINYGYTF
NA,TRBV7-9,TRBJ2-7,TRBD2,TGTGCCAGCAGCGTAGCCGGGACTAGCTACTACGAGCAGTACTTC,CASSVAGTSYYEQYF
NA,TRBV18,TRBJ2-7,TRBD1,TGTGCCAGCTCACCAAACAGGGGGCCGGGGGAGCAGTACTTC,CASSPNRGPGEQYF
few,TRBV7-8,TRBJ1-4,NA,TGTGCCAGCAGCTTATACGGACTGACTAATGAAAAACTGTTTTTT,CASSLYGLTNEKLFF
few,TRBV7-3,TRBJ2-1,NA,TGTGCCAGCAGCCGGACACGGAATGAGCAGTTCTTC,CASSRTRNEQFF
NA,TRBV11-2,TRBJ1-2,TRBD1,TGTGCCAGCAGCTTAGAATGGGGGACAGAGGATGGCTACACCTTC,CASSLEWGTEDGYTF
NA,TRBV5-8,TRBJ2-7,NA,TGTGCCAGCAGCTTGGTATACGAGCAGTACTTC,CASSLVYEQYF
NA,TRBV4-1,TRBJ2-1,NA,TGCGCCAGCAGCCAAGAGATTCTAGAAAGCTCCTACAATGAGCAGTTCTTC,CASSQEILESSYNEQFF
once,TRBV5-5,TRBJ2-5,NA,TGTGCCAGCAGCTTTGCGGGGCTCCAAGAGACCCAGTACTTC,CASSFAGLQETQYF
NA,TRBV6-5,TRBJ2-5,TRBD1,TGTGCCAGCAGTTACAGGGGCAGGGGGAGCGAGACCCAGTACTTC,CASSYRGRGSETQYF
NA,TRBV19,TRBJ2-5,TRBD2,TGTGCCAGTAGTCCGACTAGCGGTAGGGAGACCCAGTACTTC,CASSPTSGRETQYF
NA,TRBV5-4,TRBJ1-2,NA,TGTGCCAGCAAGGAGGGGAAATCTCTAGGCTACACCTTC,CASKEGKSLGYTF
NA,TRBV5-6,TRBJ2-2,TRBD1,TGTGCCAGCAGCTTGGAGTGGGACAGTTTCGCGAACACCGGGGAGCTGTTTTTT,CASSLEWDSFANTGELFF
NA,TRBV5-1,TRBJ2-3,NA,TGCGCCAGCAGCGTACTCGATACGCAGTATTTT,CASSVLDTQYF
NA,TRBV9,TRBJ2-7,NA,TGTGCCAGCAGCGGAGAAATATCGGGCTACGAGCAGTACTTC,CASSGEISGYEQYF
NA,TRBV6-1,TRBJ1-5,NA,TGTGCCAGCAGTGAAGGCGAGGTAGGCAATCAGCCCCAGCATTTT,CASSEGEVGNQPQHF
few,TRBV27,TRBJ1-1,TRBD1,TGTGCCACCCTAAACTTACAGGGGGTGAACACTGAAGCTTTCTTT,CATLNLQGVNTEAFF
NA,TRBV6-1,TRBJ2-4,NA,TGTGCCAGCAGTGAGTTGGCCAGAAACATTCAGTACTTC,CASSELARNIQYF
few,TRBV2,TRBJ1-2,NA,TGTGCCAGCAGTGAGCCAAACAGGGTTAACTATGGCTACACCTTC,CASSEPNRVNYGYTF
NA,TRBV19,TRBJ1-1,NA,TGTGCCAGTAGTATCGGTGTGGGGGCACCTACCTTCATGAACACTGAAGCTTTCTTT,CASSIGVGAPTFMNTEAFF
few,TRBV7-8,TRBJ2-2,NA,TGTGCCAGCAGCCTACAACAGGGTTACCGTTCCGCCGGGGAGCTGTTTTTT,CASSLQQGYRSAGELFF
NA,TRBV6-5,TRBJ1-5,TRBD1,TGTGCCAGCAGGACAGGGAGCAATCAGCCCCAGCATTTT,CASRTGSNQPQHF
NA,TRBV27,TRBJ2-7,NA,TGTGCCAGCAGTTCTAGCGTACTCTCCTACGAGCAGTACTTC,CASSSSVLSYEQYF
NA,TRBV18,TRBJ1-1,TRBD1,TGTGCCAGCTCACCACGGACAGGGGAAAGGAGGACTGAAGCTTTCTTT,CASSPRTGERRTEAFF
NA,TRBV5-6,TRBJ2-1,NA,TGTGCCAGCAGCTTGACTAGCAAGGGTGAGCAGTTCTTC,CASSLTSKGEQFF
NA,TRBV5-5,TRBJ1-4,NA,TGTGCCAGCAGCTTGGTTCCGGGAACTGGCTATGAAAAACTGTTTTTT,CASSLVPGTGYEKLFF
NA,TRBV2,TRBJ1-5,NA,TGTGCCAGCAGTGAAGGAGTCAGGAGCAATCAGCCCCAGCATTTT,CASSEGVRSNQPQHF
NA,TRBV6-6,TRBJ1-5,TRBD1,TGTGCCAGCAGTTACGACAGGGGAATAGGTAATCAGCCCCAGCATTTT,CASSYDRGIGNQPQHF
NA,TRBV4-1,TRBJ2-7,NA,TGCGCCAGCAGCCAAGTTTTAGTACAGACCTACGAGCAGTACTTC,CASSQVLVQTYEQYF
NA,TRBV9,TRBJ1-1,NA,TGTGCCAGCAGCGTAGCACAGAACACTGAAGCTTTCTTT,CASSVAQNTEAFF
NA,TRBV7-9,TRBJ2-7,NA,TGTGCCAGCAGCTTCCGGGATGAAAGAGAAGAGCAGTACTTC,CASSFRDEREEQYF
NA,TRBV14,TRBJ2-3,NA,TGTGCCAGCAGCTCTCTACCGTCGGATACGCAGTATTTT,CASSSLPSDTQYF
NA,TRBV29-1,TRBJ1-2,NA,TGCAGCGCTAGTCGAAGCAGGGGATATGGCTACACCTTC,CSASRSRGYGYTF
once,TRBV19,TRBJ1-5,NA,TGTGCCAGTAGTGGAATCTTTGAGGAGGCGGAACAGCCCCAGCATTTT,CASSGIFEEAEQPQHF